This T cell receptor beta chain was recovered during a study of CD8 T cells in Susac syndrome. The study, taken as a whole, reports: In Susac syndrome, the CD4+ T cell repertoires did not show clonal expansion.

Remarks on this clonotype: As yet, its antigen is unknown.

It was with random hexamers that about 0.45 to 1 ug RNA was reverse transcribed. A multiplex approach, immunoSEQ multiplex PCR, amplified TCR beta CDR3 across 54 Vbeta and 13 Jbeta. TCRdb recomputed calls from the immunoSEQ multiplex PCR reads with MiXCR, one row per CDR3 protein. The sample lists about 180,000 distinct CDR3 sequences; approximately 94% were seen once. Trimming took off 5 bases at V and 2 bases at J, with 9 bases between the two ends. This CDR3 has 13 residues. Germline values: CDR1 MNHEY, CDR2 SMNVEV (reference sequence). The genes are TRBV27 and TRBJ2-5, with no clear D. This clonotype originated in a human donor with Susac syndrome. The source material was CD4+ T cells from PBMCs. CDR3 in amino acids: CASSRHGQETQYF. CDR3 coding DNA: TGTGCCAGCAGTCGACACGGACAAGAGACCCAGTACTTC.